These T cell receptor beta chains were read from a single sample in a study of T cell repertoires in cytomegalovirus infection. Each CDR3 protein is one row after TCRdb ran MiXCR on the reads. Counted here are roughly 90,000 distinct CDR3 sequences, about 24% occurring once; the ten biggest clones make up roughly 50%. These receptors are not linked to any known antigen. Source: CD8+ T cells from cultured PBMCs, taken from culture after CMV antigen stimulation. The receptors here all came from a human donor in good health (CMV status not recorded). Some clones in this sample may be carry-over from other donors' samples. CDR3s include the opening cysteine and the closing phenylalanine or tryptophan. A D gene is named only where the DNA matches it firmly. Only part of the rows carry a size: once, few, many, or a class if the clone is expanded.

v_gene: TRBV11-2
d_gene: .
j_gene: TRBJ1-1
abundance: many
CDR3nt: TGTGCCAGCAGCCCAAGTTCGACAGGATGGAACACTGAAGCTTTCTTT
CDR3aa: CASSPSSTGWNTEAFF

v_gene: TRBV5-1
d_gene: TRBD1
j_gene: TRBJ1-1
abundance: many
CDR3nt: TGCGCCAGCAGCCCCTGGGACAGCCACCCTGAAGCTTTCTTT
CDR3aa: CASSPWDSHPEAFF

v_gene: TRBV6-2/TRBV6-3
d_gene: .
j_gene: TRBJ2-7
abundance: .
CDR3nt: TGTGCCAGCACCACCCGGGACTCCACCTACGAGCAGTACTTC
CDR3aa: CASTTRDSTYEQYF

v_gene: TRBV20-1
d_gene: TRBD2
j_gene: TRBJ2-7
abundance: .
CDR3nt: TGCACCCATCCGGAACTAGCGTTTACCTACGAGCAGTACTTC
CDR3aa: CTHPELAFTYEQYF

v_gene: TRBV7-6
d_gene: .
j_gene: TRBJ2-2
abundance: .
CDR3nt: TGTGCCAGCAGCTTAGCGGGGGGGCCCGGGGAGCTGTTTTTT
CDR3aa: CASSLAGGPGELFF

v_gene: TRBV9
d_gene: TRBD2
j_gene: TRBJ2-3
abundance: many
CDR3nt: TGTGCCAGCAGCGGCGGGGGGGCAACAGATACGCAGTATTTT
CDR3aa: CASSGGGATDTQYF

v_gene: TRBV11-2
d_gene: .
j_gene: TRBJ2-7
abundance: .
CDR3nt: TGTGCCAGCAGCTTCTCGCACAGGGCTTCCTACGAGCAGTACTTC
CDR3aa: CASSFSHRASYEQYF

v_gene: TRBV11-3
d_gene: TRBD1
j_gene: TRBJ2-2
abundance: .
CDR3nt: TGTGCCAGCAGCGTACAGGGGCACACCGGGGAGCTGTTTTTT
CDR3aa: CASSVQGHTGELFF

v_gene: TRBV24-1
d_gene: .
j_gene: TRBJ2-3
abundance: few
CDR3nt: TGTGCCACCAGTGGGCGGTACACAGATACGCAGTATTTT
CDR3aa: CATSGRYTDTQYF

v_gene: TRBV4-1
d_gene: .
j_gene: TRBJ2-1
abundance: .
CDR3nt: TGCGCCAGCAGCCAAGAATCCGGGGGCCCTTCCTACAATGAGCAGTTCTTC
CDR3aa: CASSQESGGPSYNEQFF

v_gene: TRBV12-3/TRBV12-4
d_gene: .
j_gene: TRBJ1-2
abundance: .
CDR3nt: TGTGCCAGCAGTGTCAACGGACGTGACTATGGCTACACCTTC
CDR3aa: CASSVNGRDYGYTF

v_gene: TRBV6-2/TRBV6-3
d_gene: TRBD1
j_gene: TRBJ1-2
abundance: few
CDR3nt: TGTGCCAGCAGTCACGGGTTGCGCTGGGGACAGGAAGCCGGCTACACCTTC
CDR3aa: CASSHGLRWGQEAGYTF

v_gene: TRBV19
d_gene: TRBD1
j_gene: TRBJ2-2
abundance: .
CDR3nt: TGTGCCAGTAGTATAGATCATCTCGGGACAGGGGGAGCCGGGGAGCTGTTTTTT
CDR3aa: CASSIDHLGTGGAGELFF

v_gene: TRBV6-2/TRBV6-3
d_gene: .
j_gene: TRBJ2-1
abundance: many
CDR3nt: TGTGCCAGCATAACTAGGCGCCGTCTTAATGAGCAGTTCTTC
CDR3aa: CASITRRRLNEQFF

v_gene: TRBV4-3
d_gene: .
j_gene: TRBJ1-5
abundance: .
CDR3nt: TGCGCCAGCAGCCAAGATCTCTCAGATAATCAGCCCCAGCATTTT
CDR3aa: CASSQDLSDNQPQHF

v_gene: TRBV5-5
d_gene: TRBD2
j_gene: TRBJ2-1
abundance: .
CDR3nt: TGTGCCAGCAGCTTCATACGGGGGGGTGATGAGCAGTTCTTC
CDR3aa: CASSFIRGGDEQFF

v_gene: TRBV9
d_gene: .
j_gene: TRBJ2-5
abundance: .
CDR3nt: TGTGCCAGCAGCGTAGCGGGTTTACAAGAGACCCAGTACTTC
CDR3aa: CASSVAGLQETQYF

v_gene: TRBV6-2/TRBV6-3
d_gene: TRBD1
j_gene: TRBJ2-7
abundance: .
CDR3nt: TGTGCCAGCAGTACGACAGGGGGCTATACCTACGAGCAGTACTTC
CDR3aa: CASSTTGGYTYEQYF

v_gene: TRBV20-1
d_gene: .
j_gene: TRBJ1-2
abundance: few
CDR3nt: TGCAGTGCTAGAGACCCTTTGGTGCGGGGCTACACCTTC
CDR3aa: CSARDPLVRGYTF

v_gene: TRBV7-8
d_gene: .
j_gene: TRBJ2-1
abundance: few
CDR3nt: TGTGCCAGCAGCGTACCAGCGGTTAGCTCCTACAATGAGCAGTTCTTC
CDR3aa: CASSVPAVSSYNEQFF

v_gene: TRBV11-2
d_gene: .
j_gene: TRBJ2-3
abundance: .
CDR3nt: TGTGCCAGCAGCTTAGTCCAAACCCCAGATACGCAGTATTTT
CDR3aa: CASSLVQTPDTQYF

v_gene: TRBV29-1
d_gene: .
j_gene: TRBJ2-2
abundance: .
CDR3nt: TGCAGCGTTGAAGAGGGGCAAGTAACCGGGGAGCTGTTTTTT
CDR3aa: CSVEEGQVTGELFF

v_gene: TRBV4-3
d_gene: .
j_gene: TRBJ1-2
abundance: .
CDR3nt: TGCGCCAGCAGCCAAGATATAAAGAGGACAGACCAATTAATTAACTATGGCTACACCTTC
CDR3aa: CASSQDIKRTDQLINYGYTF

v_gene: TRBV7-9
d_gene: .
j_gene: TRBJ2-1
abundance: .
CDR3nt: TGTGCCAGCAGCCCACGCGGGTACAATGAGCAGTTCTTC
CDR3aa: CASSPRGYNEQFF

v_gene: TRBV5-1
d_gene: .
j_gene: TRBJ2-5
abundance: .
CDR3nt: TGCGCCAGCAGCTTGTTAGGAGAGACCCAGTACTTC
CDR3aa: CASSLLGETQYF

v_gene: TRBV6-1
d_gene: .
j_gene: TRBJ1-3
abundance: .
CDR3nt: TGTGCCAGCAGTCCGACAGCTCTCTCTGGAAACACCATATATTTT
CDR3aa: CASSPTALSGNTIYF

v_gene: TRBV12-3/TRBV12-4
d_gene: TRBD1
j_gene: TRBJ1-2
abundance: few
CDR3nt: TGTGCCAGCAGTTTAGCGCAGTCAGGGGGCACTGGCTACACCTTC
CDR3aa: CASSLAQSGGTGYTF

v_gene: TRBV7-7
d_gene: TRBD2
j_gene: TRBJ2-1
abundance: few
CDR3nt: TGTGCCAGCAGCTTAAGCGGGGGGCACAATGAGCAGTTCTTC
CDR3aa: CASSLSGGHNEQFF

v_gene: TRBV18
d_gene: .
j_gene: TRBJ1-1
abundance: once
CDR3nt: TGTGCCAGCTCACCACCGGGCCAGAGGTTGAATGAAGCTTTCTTT
CDR3aa: CASSPPGQRLNEAFF

v_gene: TRBV7-9
d_gene: .
j_gene: TRBJ2-2
abundance: many
CDR3nt: TGTGCCAGCAGCTGGACAGTACCGAACACCGGGGAGCTGTTTTTT
CDR3aa: CASSWTVPNTGELFF

v_gene: TRBV18
d_gene: TRBD1
j_gene: TRBJ1-5
abundance: .
CDR3nt: TGTGCCAGCTCATTTCAGGGGGCCAGCCCGCCCCAGCATTTT
CDR3aa: CASSFQGASPPQHF

v_gene: TRBV27
d_gene: .
j_gene: TRBJ1-1
abundance: .
CDR3nt: TGTGCCAGCAGTGTACAAAGAAACACTGAAGCTTTCTTT
CDR3aa: CASSVQRNTEAFF

v_gene: TRBV20-1
d_gene: TRBD2
j_gene: TRBJ2-1
abundance: .
CDR3nt: TGCAGTGCGGCAAGTATAGCGGGAGATCTGTACAATGAGCAGTTCTTC
CDR3aa: CSAASIAGDLYNEQFF

v_gene: TRBV28
d_gene: TRBD1
j_gene: TRBJ2-4
abundance: many
CDR3nt: TGTGCCAGCAGTCCGGGACAGGGTTCGAACATTCAGTACTTC
CDR3aa: CASSPGQGSNIQYF

v_gene: TRBV5-6
d_gene: TRBD2
j_gene: TRBJ2-1
abundance: .
CDR3nt: TGTGCCAGCAGCTGGGGCGGCGGGGGGGTTTCAGGACCCAGCTCCTACAATGAGCAGTTCTTC
CDR3aa: CASSWGGGGVSGPSSYNEQFF

v_gene: TRBV19
d_gene: TRBD1
j_gene: TRBJ2-2
abundance: few
CDR3nt: TGTGCCAGTAGTAAGGATAGGGGGCTCACCGGGGAGCTGTTTTTT
CDR3aa: CASSKDRGLTGELFF

v_gene: TRBV7-9
d_gene: TRBD2
j_gene: TRBJ2-3
abundance: many
CDR3nt: TGTGTTATAGTAGGGCTAGCGGAGCGATCCTTCACAGATACGCAGTATTTT
CDR3aa: CVIVGLAERSFTDTQYF

v_gene: TRBV6-8
d_gene: TRBD2
j_gene: TRBJ2-7
abundance: .
CDR3nt: TGTGCCAGCAGTCACGATGCACCCACGGGACTAGTTCCCTACGAGCAGTACTTC
CDR3aa: CASSHDAPTGLVPYEQYF

v_gene: TRBV10-2
d_gene: TRBD1
j_gene: TRBJ1-5
abundance: .
CDR3nt: TGCGCCAGCAGCGCCACAGGGGCAGGGAATCAGCCCCAGCATTTT
CDR3aa: CASSATGAGNQPQHF

v_gene: TRBV6-2/TRBV6-3
d_gene: .
j_gene: TRBJ2-1
abundance: many
CDR3nt: TGTGCCAGCAGCCAGGAGGGGAATGAGCAGTTCTTC
CDR3aa: CASSQEGNEQFF

v_gene: TRBV15
d_gene: .
j_gene: TRBJ1-1
abundance: .
CDR3nt: TGTGCCACCAGCAGAGAGGGCAGGGTGAACACTGAAGCTTTCTTT
CDR3aa: CATSREGRVNTEAFF

v_gene: TRBV7-6
d_gene: TRBD2
j_gene: TRBJ2-7
abundance: few
CDR3nt: TGTGCCAGCAGCTTAGCGGGGAGGGACGAGCAGTACTTC
CDR3aa: CASSLAGRDEQYF

v_gene: TRBV4-3
d_gene: TRBD2
j_gene: TRBJ2-1
abundance: .
CDR3nt: TGCGCCAGCAGCCAAGAATGGGGGCGCCTGGATAGCGGGGATAATGAGCAGTTCTTC
CDR3aa: CASSQEWGRLDSGDNEQFF

v_gene: TRBV20-1
d_gene: .
j_gene: TRBJ1-4
abundance: .
CDR3nt: TGCAGTGCTAGAGATCTGGGGGAAGGGACTAATGAAAAACTGTTTTTT
CDR3aa: CSARDLGEGTNEKLFF

v_gene: TRBV11-3
d_gene: .
j_gene: TRBJ2-7
abundance: .
CDR3nt: TGTGCCAGCAGCCCAGCGGTGGGGGAGAACTACGAGCAGTACTTC
CDR3aa: CASSPAVGENYEQYF

v_gene: TRBV30
d_gene: .
j_gene: TRBJ1-6
abundance: .
CDR3nt: TGTGCCTGGAAAATGACAGCTAATAATTCACCCCTCCACTTT
CDR3aa: CAWKMTANNSPLHF

v_gene: TRBV6-1
d_gene: .
j_gene: TRBJ2-6
abundance: .
CDR3nt: TGTGCCACGTCGTACGGGGCCAACGTCCTGACTTTC
CDR3aa: CATSYGANVLTF

v_gene: TRBV7-9
d_gene: .
j_gene: TRBJ2-7
abundance: many
CDR3nt: TGTGCCAGCAGCTCAAGCCTTCCGGAGGGGAGGAACTCCTACGAGCAGTACTTC
CDR3aa: CASSSSLPEGRNSYEQYF

v_gene: TRBV19
d_gene: .
j_gene: TRBJ2-7
abundance: few
CDR3nt: TGTGCCAGTAGTATGAGGTCCTTCTACGAGCAGTACTTC
CDR3aa: CASSMRSFYEQYF

v_gene: TRBV14
d_gene: TRBD2
j_gene: TRBJ2-2
abundance: .
CDR3nt: TGTGCCAGCAGCCAAGATCCAGCGGGGGGACACCCCGGGGAGCTGTTTTTT
CDR3aa: CASSQDPAGGHPGELFF

v_gene: TRBV6-7
d_gene: .
j_gene: TRBJ2-7
abundance: once
CDR3nt: TGTGCCAGCAGTGATAAGTCACCCTACGAGCAGTACTTC
CDR3aa: CASSDKSPYEQYF

v_gene: TRBV10-3
d_gene: .
j_gene: TRBJ1-1
abundance: many
CDR3nt: TGTGCCATCAGTGAACAGCTAAAGAACACTGAAGCTTTCTTT
CDR3aa: CAISEQLKNTEAFF

v_gene: TRBV30
d_gene: .
j_gene: TRBJ2-1
abundance: few
CDR3nt: TGTGCCTGGGCCACCGGGCCCGGCTCCTACAATGAGCAGTTCTTC
CDR3aa: CAWATGPGSYNEQFF

v_gene: TRBV27
d_gene: TRBD1
j_gene: TRBJ1-2
abundance: .
CDR3nt: TGTGCCAGCAGTAAGGGACAGGGCCCGTATGGCTACACCTTC
CDR3aa: CASSKGQGPYGYTF

v_gene: TRBV5-4
d_gene: .
j_gene: TRBJ1-3
abundance: few
CDR3nt: TGTGCCAGCAGCCTCTCAGGTTCTGGAAACACCATATATTTT
CDR3aa: CASSLSGSGNTIYF